The 19 T cell receptor beta chains given below trace back to one sample, sequenced in a study of T cells and copy number aberrations in small-cell lung cancer. Some clones are missing from TCRdb's copy, which holds only in-frame ones; the method was immunoSEQ multiplex PCR. The table shows 2,000 or so clones, with around 80% occurring only once. The source material was tumor tissue. All receptors derive from a man between 60 and 75 years old with small cell lung cancer.

A few counts support this clone. V and J are TRBV7-3 and TRBJ2-1, with D uncertain. Germline V gene lookup returns CDR1 SGHTA and CDR2 FQGTGA. This CDR3 contains 15 residues. V dropped 5 bases and J dropped 3 bases, with 14 bases sitting between them. This CDR3 reads CASSRRGVGYNEQFF. CDR3 DNA sequence: TGTGCCAGCAGCCGACGCGGTGTCGGCTACAATGAGCAGTTCTTC.

The V gene is TRBV30, the J gene TRBJ2-7, with 13 bases fitting TRBD2. Looked up from germline, CDR1 is GTSNPN and CDR2 is SVGIG (reference sequence). CDR3 length equals 15 residues. J was trimmed by 3 bases and V by 1 base; bases with no gene match: 3. The CDR3 spells CAWSAGTSGNYEQYF. CDR3 bases: TGTGCCTGGAGTGCCGGGACTAGCGGGAACTACGAGCAGTACTTC.

In its sample, this clone was seen once. The chain has TRBV19 and TRBJ2-7; D possibly corresponds to TRBD2 (6 bases). The CDR3 spans 14 residues. The V gene lost 5 bases and the J gene lost 6 bases, with 17 bases spanning the gap. CDR1 LNHDA and CDR2 SQIVND come from the germline V gene (reference sequence). The chain's CDR3 is CASSPFGGTSEQYF. CDR3 DNA sequence: TGTGCCAGTAGTCCATTTGGGGGGACGTCCGAGCAGTACTTC.

The V and J genes are TRBV6-1 and TRBJ1-5; no definite D call. Per the germline V gene, CDR1 is MNHNS and CDR2 is SASEGT. The V end was cut by 5 bases, the J end by 6 bases, with 11 bases between. This CDR3 region has 13 residues. The CDR3 loop is CASSLEEGQPQHF. In nucleotides, the CDR3 is TGTGCCAGCAGTCTAGAAGAGGGTCAGCCCCAGCATTTT.

This clone appeared a single time. The V call is TRBV18, the J call TRBJ2-7, with 7 bases that match TRBD1. This CDR3 has 13 amino acids. The germline CDR1 and CDR2 sequences are KGHSH and LQKENI. The V and J ends lost 4 bases and 2 bases, in that order; junction bases with no gene match: 2. The CDR3 bases are TGTGCCAGCTCACAAGGACAGGCCTACGAGCAGTACTTC. Its translation: CASSQGQAYEQYF.

V is TRBV5-4 and J is TRBJ2-7; D may be TRBD1 (6 bases). This CDR3 has 14 residues. V lost 2 bases and J lost 7, with 16 bases in between. From germline, CDR1 is SGHNT and CDR2 YYREEE (reference sequence). The CDR3 DNA is TGTGCCAGCAGCTTCAGGGGTCCCCAGAGGGAGCAGTACTTC. It codes for CASSFRGPQREQYF.

The CDR3 bases are TGTGCCAGCAGCGTTAGCGGTACTAACACCGGGGAGCTGTTTTTT. It yields the protein CASSVSGTNTGELFF. The V call is TRBV9, the J call TRBJ2-2, with D tentatively TRBD2 (6 bases). This CDR3 spans 15 amino acids. V was pared by 2 bases and J by 2 bases, with 10 bases between. Germline V gene data show CDR1 as SGDLS and CDR2 as YYNGEE.

To note about this clone: This specimen includes other DNA sequences encoding the same CDR3. This chain links TRBV4-3 with TRBJ2-1, with 10 positions matching TRBD2. The trim removed 2 bases at V and 6 bases at J, leaving 16 bases unmatched. The CDR3 length is 19 residues. Per the germline V gene, CDR1 is LGHNA and CDR2 is YSLEER. The CDR3 DNA is TGCGCCAGCAGCCAAATCCTTTTAACCGGGACTAGCGCTTCCAATGAGCAGTTCTTC. This gives the protein CASSQILLTGTSASNEQFF.

The chain links TRBV18 to TRBJ2-3, with unresolved D. V lost 2 bases and J 2 bases, leaving 5 bases between the germline ends. Germline V lookup: CDR1 KGHSH, CDR2 LQKENI. The CDR3 length is 13 residues. This CDR3 reads CASSPAATDTQYF. The CDR3 DNA follows: TGTGCCAGCTCACCAGCGGCCACAGATACGCAGTATTTT.

The J gene is TRBJ2-5, the V gene TRBV9; perhaps D is TRBD1 or TRBD2 (5 bases each). V lost 7 bases and J lost 5, with 9 bases in between. Per germline, CDR1 SGDLS and CDR2 YYNGEE. This CDR3 region has 11 residues. CDR3 nucleotides: TGTGCCAGCGGGACCACGGAGACCCAGTACTTC. It yields the protein CASGTTETQYF.

This clone occurred a few times. This rearrangement joins TRBV7-9 to TRBJ2-1; D uncertain. This CDR3 region has 10 residues. Trimming took 8 bases from V and 5 from J, leaving 4 bases between them. CDR1 SEHNR and CDR2 FQNEAQ come from the germline V gene (reference sequence). The CDR3 spells CASANNEQFF. CDR3 bases: TGTGCCAGCGCGAACAATGAGCAGTTCTTC. Filled out from reference TRBV7-9 and TRBJ2-1, the complete variable domain reads DTGVSQNPRHKITKRGQNVTFRCDPISEHNRLYWYRQTLGQGPEFLTYFQNEAQLEKSRLLSDRFSAERPKGSFSTLEIQRTEQGDSAMYLCASANNEQFFGPGTRLTVL.

This chain joins TRBV19 and TRBJ2-1; TRBD2 matches 8 bases. The CDR3 is made up of 14 amino acids. CDR1 and CDR2 from the germline V gene are LNHDA and SQIVND (reference sequence). V was pared by 4 bases and J by 7 bases, with 6 bases of the junction left unmatched. The CDR3 loop is CASSNQRGWNEQFF. The CDR3 DNA reads TGTGCCAGTAGTAACCAGCGGGGGTGGAATGAGCAGTTCTTC.

This clone was counted a few times. This chain uses TRBV7-8 with TRBJ2-1; the D gene is possibly TRBD2 (6 bases). Germline-derived CDR1 and CDR2 are SGHVS and FQNEAQ. V was clipped by 3 bases and J by 4 bases, with 13 bases between them. This CDR3 is built from 15 residues. The CDR3: CASSFRPSDYNEQFF. The DNA for the CDR3 is TGTGCCAGCAGCTTCCGGCCTAGCGATTACAATGAGCAGTTCTTC.

By sample share, this clone is large. The V gene is TRBV7-3, the J gene TRBJ2-7; TRBD1 matches at 11 bases. This CDR3 is built from 15 residues. Per germline, CDR1 SGHTA and CDR2 FQGTGA. V lost 5 bases, J lost 3 bases, and 6 bases stayed unmatched. CDR3 in amino acids: CASSPGTGGIYEQYF. CDR3 nucleotides: TGTGCCAGCAGCCCCGGGACAGGGGGAATCTACGAGCAGTACTTC.

The chain joins TRBV5-4 to TRBJ2-3; 7 nucleotides agree with TRBD2. Germline CDR1 is SGHNT and CDR2 is YYREEE (reference sequence). The CDR3 runs 18 residues. V lost 2 bases, J lost 5 bases, and 17 bases stayed unmatched. The CDR3 spells CASSFPAGRGGGEDTQYF. CDR3 nucleotides: TGTGCCAGCAGCTTCCCAGCGGGGAGGGGAGGAGGGGAAGATACGCAGTATTTT. Based on the CDR3 plus reference TRBV5-4 and TRBJ2-3, the full variable domain is ETGVTQSPTHLIKTRGQQVTLRCSSQSGHNTVSWYQQALGQGPQFIFQYYREEENGRGNFPPRFSGLQFPNYSSELNVNALELDDSALYLCASSFPAGRGGGEDTQYFGPGTRLTVL.

This clone was detected once. The chain uses TRBV6-5 and TRBJ2-7; no clear D. The CDR3 runs 13 residues. Trimming shortened V by 0 bases and J by 5 bases, and 8 bases separated the two germline ends. CDR1 and CDR2 from the germline V gene are MNHEY and SVGAGI. CDR3: CASSYSPWNEQYF. For the CDR3, the DNA is TGTGCCAGCAGTTACTCCCCTTGGAACGAGCAGTACTTC.

The J gene is TRBJ2-7, the V gene TRBV6-5; possibly TRBD1 for D (5 bases). Germline V gene sequence: CDR1 MNHEY, CDR2 SVGAGI. V lost 2 bases to trimming and J lost 3 bases, with 8 bases between them. The CDR3 has 13 amino acids. In DNA, the CDR3 is TGTGCCAGCAGTTACGACAGATACTACGAGCAGTACTTC. This codes for CASSYDRYYEQYF.

The chain recombines TRBV6-6 with TRBJ2-1; D possibly matches TRBD1 or TRBD2 (5 bases each). This CDR3 is built from 11 residues. V was trimmed by 7 bases and J by 9 bases, leaving 10 bases between them. The germline CDR1 and CDR2 sequences are MNHNY and SVGAGI (reference sequence). The CDR3 sequence is CASKGDAEQFF. CDR3 DNA: TGTGCCAGCAAAGGGGACGCTGAGCAGTTCTTC.

V usage is TRBV5-1 and J usage is TRBJ2-5, with 7 bases aligning to TRBD2. This CDR3 comprises 14 residues. Germline CDR1 SGHRS, CDR2 YFSETQ. J lost 0 bases, V lost 2 bases, and 1 base had no gene match. CDR3 nucleotides: TGCGCCAGCAGCTTAAGCGGGGACCAAGAGACCCAGTACTTC. Translating gives CASSLSGDQETQYF.